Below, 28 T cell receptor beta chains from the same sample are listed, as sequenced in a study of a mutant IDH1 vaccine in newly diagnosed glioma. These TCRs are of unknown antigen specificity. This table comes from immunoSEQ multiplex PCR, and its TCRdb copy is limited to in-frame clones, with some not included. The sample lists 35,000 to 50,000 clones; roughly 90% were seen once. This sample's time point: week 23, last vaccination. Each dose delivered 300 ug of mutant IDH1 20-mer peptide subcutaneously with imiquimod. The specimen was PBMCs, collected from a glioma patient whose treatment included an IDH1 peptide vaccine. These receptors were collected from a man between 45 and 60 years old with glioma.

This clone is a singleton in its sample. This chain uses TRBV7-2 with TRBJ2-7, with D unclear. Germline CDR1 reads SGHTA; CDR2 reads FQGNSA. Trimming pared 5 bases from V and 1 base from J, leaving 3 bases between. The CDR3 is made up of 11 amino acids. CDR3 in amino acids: CASSASYEQYF. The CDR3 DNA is TGTGCCAGCAGCGCTTCCTACGAGCAGTACTTC.

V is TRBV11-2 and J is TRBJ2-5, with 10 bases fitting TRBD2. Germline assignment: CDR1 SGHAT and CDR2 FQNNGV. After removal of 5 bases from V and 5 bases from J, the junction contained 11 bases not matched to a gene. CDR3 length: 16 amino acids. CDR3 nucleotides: TGTGCCAGCAGCCCAGACCTAGCGGGGGCCGGGGAGACCCAGTACTTC. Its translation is CASSPDLAGAGETQYF.

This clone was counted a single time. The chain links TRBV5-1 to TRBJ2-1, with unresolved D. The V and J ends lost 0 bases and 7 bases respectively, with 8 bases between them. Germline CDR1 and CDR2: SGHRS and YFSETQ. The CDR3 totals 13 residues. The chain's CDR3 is CASSLVVRNEQFF. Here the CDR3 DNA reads TGCGCCAGCAGCTTGGTTGTTCGAAATGAGCAGTTCTTC.

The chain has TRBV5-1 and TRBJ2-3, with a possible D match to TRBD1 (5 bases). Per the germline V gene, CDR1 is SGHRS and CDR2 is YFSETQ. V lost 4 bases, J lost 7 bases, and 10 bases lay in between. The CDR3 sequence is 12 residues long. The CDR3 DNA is TGCGCCAGCAGCGATTCAGGGAATACGCAGTATTTT. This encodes CASSDSGNTQYF.

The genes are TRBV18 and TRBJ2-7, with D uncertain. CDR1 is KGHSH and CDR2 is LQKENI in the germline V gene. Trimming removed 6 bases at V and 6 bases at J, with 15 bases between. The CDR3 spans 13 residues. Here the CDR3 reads CASSRTQAGEQYF. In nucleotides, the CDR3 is TGTGCCAGCTCCCGGACGCAGGCTGGCGAGCAGTACTTC.

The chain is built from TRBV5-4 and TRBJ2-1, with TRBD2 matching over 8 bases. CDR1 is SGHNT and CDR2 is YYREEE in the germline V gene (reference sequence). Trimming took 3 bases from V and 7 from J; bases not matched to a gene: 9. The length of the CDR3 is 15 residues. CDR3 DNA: TGTGCCAGCAGCTCGGCCGGACTAGCACGTAATGAGCAGTTCTTC. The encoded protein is CASSSAGLARNEQFF.

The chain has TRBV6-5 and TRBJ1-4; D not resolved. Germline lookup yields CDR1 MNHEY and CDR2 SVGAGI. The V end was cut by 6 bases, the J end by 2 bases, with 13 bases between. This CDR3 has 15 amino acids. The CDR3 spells CASSSGGATNEKLFF. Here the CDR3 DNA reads TGTGCCAGCAGCTCGGGAGGAGCCACTAATGAAAAACTGTTTTTT.

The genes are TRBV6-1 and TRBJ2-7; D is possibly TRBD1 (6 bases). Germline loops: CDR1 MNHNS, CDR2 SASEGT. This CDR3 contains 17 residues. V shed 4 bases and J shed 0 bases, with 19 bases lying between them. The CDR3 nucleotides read TGTGCCAGCAGTGTCATCGTTCGGCAGGGGAGCTCCTACGAGCAGTACTTC. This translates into CASSVIVRQGSSYEQYF.

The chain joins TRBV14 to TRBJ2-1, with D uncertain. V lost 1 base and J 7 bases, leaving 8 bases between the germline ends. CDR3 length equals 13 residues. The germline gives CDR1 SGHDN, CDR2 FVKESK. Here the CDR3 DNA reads TGTGCCAGCAGCCAAGCCCCTGGGAATGAGCAGTTCTTC. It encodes CASSQAPGNEQFF.

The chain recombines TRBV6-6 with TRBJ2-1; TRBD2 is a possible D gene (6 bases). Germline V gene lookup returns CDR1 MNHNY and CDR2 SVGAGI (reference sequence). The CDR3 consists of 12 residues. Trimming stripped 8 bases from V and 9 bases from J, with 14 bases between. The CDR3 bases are TGTGCCAGCTCGACGGGAGACAGTGAGCAGTTCTTC. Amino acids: CASSTGDSEQFF.

The CDR3 spells CASSLFMGTGAEQYF. In nucleotides, the CDR3 is TGTGCCAGCAGTTTATTTATGGGGACAGGGGCCGAGCAGTACTTC. V usage is TRBV28 and J usage is TRBJ2-7; 10 positions match TRBD1. With V trimmed by 1 base and J by 6 bases, 6 bases remained unmatched. Germline values: CDR1 MDHEN, CDR2 SYDVKM. This CDR3 is built from 15 residues.

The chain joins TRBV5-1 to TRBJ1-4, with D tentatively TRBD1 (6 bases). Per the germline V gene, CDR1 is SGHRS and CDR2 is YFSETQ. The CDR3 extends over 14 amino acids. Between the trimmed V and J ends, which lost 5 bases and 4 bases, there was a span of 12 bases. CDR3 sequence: CASRKGGRNEKLFF. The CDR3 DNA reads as TGCGCCAGCAGAAAGGGGGGCCGTAATGAAAAACTGTTTTTT. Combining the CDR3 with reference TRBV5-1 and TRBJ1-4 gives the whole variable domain KAGVTQTPRYLIKTRGQQVTLSCSPISGHRSVSWYQQTPGQGLQFLFEYFSETQRNKGNFPGRFSGRQFSNSRSEMNVSTLELGDSALYLCASRKGGRNEKLFFGSGTQLSVL.

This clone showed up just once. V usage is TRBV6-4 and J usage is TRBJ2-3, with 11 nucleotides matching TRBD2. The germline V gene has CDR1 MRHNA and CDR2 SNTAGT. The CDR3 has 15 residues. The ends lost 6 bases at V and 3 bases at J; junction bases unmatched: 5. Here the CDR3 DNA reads TGTGCCAGCAGCGAGATAGCGGGAGGGACAGATACGCAGTATTTT. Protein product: CASSEIAGGTDTQYF.

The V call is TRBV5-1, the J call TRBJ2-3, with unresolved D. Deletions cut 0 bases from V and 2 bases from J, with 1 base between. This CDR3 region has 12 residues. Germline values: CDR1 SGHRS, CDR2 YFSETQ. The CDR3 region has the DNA TGCGCCAGCAGCTTGGCCACAGATACGCAGTATTTT. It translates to CASSLATDTQYF.

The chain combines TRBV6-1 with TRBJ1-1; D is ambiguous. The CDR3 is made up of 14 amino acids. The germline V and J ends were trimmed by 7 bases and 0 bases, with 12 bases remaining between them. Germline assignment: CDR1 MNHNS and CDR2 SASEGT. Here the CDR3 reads CASIFGGLNTEAFF. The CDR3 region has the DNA TGTGCCAGCATCTTTGGAGGGCTGAACACTGAAGCTTTCTTT.

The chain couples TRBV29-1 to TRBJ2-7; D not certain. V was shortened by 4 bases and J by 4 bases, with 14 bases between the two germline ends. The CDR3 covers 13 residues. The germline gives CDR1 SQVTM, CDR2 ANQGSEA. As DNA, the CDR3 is TGCAGCGTTGTGCTGGCAGCCAAATACGAGCAGTACTTC. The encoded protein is CSVVLAAKYEQYF.

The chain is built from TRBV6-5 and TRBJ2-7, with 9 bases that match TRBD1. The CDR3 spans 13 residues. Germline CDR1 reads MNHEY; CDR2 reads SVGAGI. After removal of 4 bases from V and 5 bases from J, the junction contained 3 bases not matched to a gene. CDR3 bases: TGTGCCAGCAGTTTTGGACAGGGGAACGAGCAGTACTTC. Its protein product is CASSFGQGNEQYF.

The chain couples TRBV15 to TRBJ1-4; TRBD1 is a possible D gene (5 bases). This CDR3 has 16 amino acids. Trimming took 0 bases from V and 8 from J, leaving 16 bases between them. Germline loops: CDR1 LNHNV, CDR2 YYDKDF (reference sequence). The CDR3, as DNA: TGTGCCACCAGCAGAGAACCAGGGAGGCGTGCGGAAAAACTGTTTTTT. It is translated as CATSREPGRRAEKLFF. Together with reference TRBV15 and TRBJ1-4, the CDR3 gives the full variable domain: DAMVIQNPRYQVTQFGKPVTLSCSQTLNHNVMYWYQQKSSQAPKLLFHYYDKDFNNEADTPDNFQSRRPNTSFCFLDIRSPGLGDTAMYLCATSREPGRRAEKLFFGSGTQLSVL.

As DNA, the CDR3 is TGTGCCAGCAGTCCAGGGGCTGGCAATCAGCCCCAGCATTTT. It is translated as CASSPGAGNQPQHF. The V call is TRBV6-5, the J call TRBJ1-5; D possibly corresponds to TRBD1 (6 bases). V was clipped by 5 bases and J by 2 bases, with 10 bases between them. Germline V gene lookup returns CDR1 MNHEY and CDR2 SVGAGI. This CDR3 has 14 residues.

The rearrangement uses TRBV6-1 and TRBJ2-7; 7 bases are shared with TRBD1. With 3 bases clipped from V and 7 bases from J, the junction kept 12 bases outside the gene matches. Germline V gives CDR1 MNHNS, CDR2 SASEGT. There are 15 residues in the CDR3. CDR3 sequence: CASSDSGRGHQEQYF. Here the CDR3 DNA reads TGTGCCAGCAGTGATTCTGGTAGGGGGCATCAGGAGCAGTACTTC.

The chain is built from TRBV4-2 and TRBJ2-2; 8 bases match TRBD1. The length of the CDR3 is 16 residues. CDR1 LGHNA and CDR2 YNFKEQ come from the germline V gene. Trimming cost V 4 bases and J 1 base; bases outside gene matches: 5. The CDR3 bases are TGTGCCAGCAGCCCACCCGGGACAGGGAACACCGGGGAGCTGTTTTTT. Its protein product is CASSPPGTGNTGELFF.

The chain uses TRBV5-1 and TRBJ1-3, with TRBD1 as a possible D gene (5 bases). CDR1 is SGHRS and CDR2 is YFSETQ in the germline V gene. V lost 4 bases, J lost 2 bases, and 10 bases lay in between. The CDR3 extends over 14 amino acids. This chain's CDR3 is CASSPGTAGNTIYF. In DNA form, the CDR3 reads TGCGCCAGCAGCCCGGGGACGGCTGGAAACACCATATATTTT. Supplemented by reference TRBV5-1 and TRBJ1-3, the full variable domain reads KAGVTQTPRYLIKTRGQQVTLSCSPISGHRSVSWYQQTPGQGLQFLFEYFSETQRNKGNFPGRFSGRQFSNSRSEMNVSTLELGDSALYLCASSPGTAGNTIYFGEGSWLTVV.

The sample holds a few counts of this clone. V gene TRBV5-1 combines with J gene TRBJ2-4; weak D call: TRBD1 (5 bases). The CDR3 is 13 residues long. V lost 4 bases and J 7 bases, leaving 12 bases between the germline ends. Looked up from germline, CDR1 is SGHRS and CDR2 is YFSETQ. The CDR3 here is CASSPSKGNIQYF. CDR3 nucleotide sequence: TGCGCCAGCAGCCCTTCAAAGGGGAACATTCAGTACTTC.

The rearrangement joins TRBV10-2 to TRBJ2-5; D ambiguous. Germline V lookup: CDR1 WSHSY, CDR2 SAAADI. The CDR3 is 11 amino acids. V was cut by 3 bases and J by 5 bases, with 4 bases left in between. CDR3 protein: CASSDLETQYF. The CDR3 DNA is TGCGCCAGCAGTGACTTGGAGACCCAGTACTTC.

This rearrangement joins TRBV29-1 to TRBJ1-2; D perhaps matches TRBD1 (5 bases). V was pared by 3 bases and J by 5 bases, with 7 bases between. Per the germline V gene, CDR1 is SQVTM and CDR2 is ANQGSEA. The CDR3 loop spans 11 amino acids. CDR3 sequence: CSVDRGYGYTF. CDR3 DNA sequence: TGCAGCGTTGACCGGGGGTATGGCTACACCTTC.

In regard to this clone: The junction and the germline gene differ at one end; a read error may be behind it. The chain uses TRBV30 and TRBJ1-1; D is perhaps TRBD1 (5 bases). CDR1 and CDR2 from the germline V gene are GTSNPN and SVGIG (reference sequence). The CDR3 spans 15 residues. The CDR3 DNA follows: TGTGCGTGGAGAGGGACGCGCTACGGGAACACTGAAGCTTTCTTT. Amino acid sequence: CAWRGTRYGNTEAFF.

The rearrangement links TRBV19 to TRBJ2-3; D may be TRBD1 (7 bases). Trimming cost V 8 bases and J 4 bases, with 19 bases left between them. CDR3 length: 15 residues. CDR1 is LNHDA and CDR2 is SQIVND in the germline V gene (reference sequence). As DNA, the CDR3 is TGTGCCAGTCGCAAACCAGGGGGAGGCGCAGATACGCAGTATTTT. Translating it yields CASRKPGGGADTQYF. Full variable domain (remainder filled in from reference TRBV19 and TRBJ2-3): DGGITQSPKYLFRKEGQNVTLSCEQNLNHDAMYWYRQDPGQGLRLIYYSQIVNDFQKGDIAEGYSVSREKKESFPLTVTSAQKNPTAFYLCASRKPGGGADTQYFGPGTRLTVL.

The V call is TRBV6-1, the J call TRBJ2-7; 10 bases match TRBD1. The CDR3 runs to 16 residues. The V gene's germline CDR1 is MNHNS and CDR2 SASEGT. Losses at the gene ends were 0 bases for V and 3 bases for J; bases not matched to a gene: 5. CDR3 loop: CASSEAGRDRGYEQYF. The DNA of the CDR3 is TGTGCCAGCAGTGAAGCTGGAAGGGACAGGGGCTACGAGCAGTACTTC.